Sequencing of this T cell receptor beta chain was carried out in a study of cytomegalovirus exposure and HLA in healthy donors. Germline V gives CDR1 SGHRS, CDR2 YFSETQ. The CDR3 covers 17 residues. V lost 2 bases to trimming and J lost 5 bases; unmatched junction nucleotides: 5. Researchers ran the PCR with 60 Vbeta and 13 Jbeta primers. Clones were sequenced by immunoSEQ multiplex PCR, and TCRdb holds only the in-frame ones, with some missing. Of around 94,000 clones in the sample, over 65% were seen once. The V gene is TRBV5-1, the J gene TRBJ2-1; the match to TRBD2 covers 15 bases. This clonotype was sampled from a human donor in good health. The sample comprised PBMCs. The CDR3 protein is CASSLPGLAGGNNEQFF. CDR3 coding DNA: TGCGCCAGCAGCTTACCGGGACTAGCGGGGGGAAACAATGAGCAGTTCTTC.